Listed here are 18 T cell receptor beta chains from one sample, sequenced in a study of blood T cell repertoires in COVID-19. The repertoire was sequenced with immunoSEQ multiplex PCR; TCRdb's copy has only in-frame clones and lacks some. The sample consists of hundreds of thousands of clones, 75% to 90% of them appearing once. The specimen was peripheral blood. These receptors all come from a man between 60 and 75 years old who had recovered from COVID-19.

This chain links TRBV5-1 with TRBJ2-1; 11 bases are shared with TRBD2. From germline, CDR1 is SGHRS and CDR2 YFSETQ. V was clipped by 5 bases and J by 7 bases; unmatched bases: 8. This CDR3 is built from 15 residues. This CDR3 reads CASRISGGERNEQFF. In DNA, the CDR3 is TGCGCCAGCAGAATTAGCGGGGGGGAGAGGAATGAGCAGTTCTTC.

This chain joins TRBV10-3 and TRBJ1-3; TRBD1 agrees at 7 bases. From germline, CDR1 is ENHRY and CDR2 SYGVKD. CDR3 length: 16 amino acids. V gave up 4 bases and J gave up 0 bases; unmatched junction bases: 6. The chain's CDR3 is CAISGDRTTSGNTIYF. The CDR3 DNA reads as TGTGCCATCAGTGGGGACAGAACAACCTCTGGAAACACCATATATTTT.

J is TRBJ2-3 and V is TRBV5-1; TRBD2 matches at 9 bases. The V gene's germline CDR1 is SGHRS and CDR2 YFSETQ. V was pared by 5 bases and J by 6 bases, with 13 bases of the junction left unmatched. The CDR3 contains 16 residues. The chain's CDR3 is CASRPPGAGGPDTQYF. CDR3 nucleotides: TGCGCCAGCAGGCCCCCGGGAGCGGGGGGCCCCGATACGCAGTATTTT. Combining the CDR3 with reference TRBV5-1 and TRBJ2-3 gives the whole variable domain KAGVTQTPRYLIKTRGQQVTLSCSPISGHRSVSWYQQTPGQGLQFLFEYFSETQRNKGNFPGRFSGRQFSNSRSEMNVSTLELGDSALYLCASRPPGAGGPDTQYFGPGTRLTVL.

The chain employs TRBV27 and TRBJ1-5, with TRBD1 identical over 9 bases. This CDR3 is 15 amino acids long. After removal of 8 bases from V and 6 bases from J, the junction contained 11 bases not matched to a gene. CDR1 and CDR2 from the germline V gene are MNHEY and SMNVEV (reference sequence). CDR3: CASGSGTGIGQPQHF. CDR3 coding DNA: TGTGCCAGCGGATCCGGGACAGGGATTGGTCAGCCCCAGCATTTT.

This chain's CDR3 is CASSLRQDNEQFF. The DNA of the CDR3 is TGTGCCAGCAGCCTACGACAGGACAATGAGCAGTTCTTC. V usage is TRBV3-1 (or the pseudogene TRBV3-2) and J usage is TRBJ2-1, with D possibly being TRBD1 (6 bases). The CDR3 covers 13 residues. V was cut by 4 bases and J by 5 bases, with 9 bases left in between. The germline V gene has CDR1 LGHDT and CDR2 YNNKEL (reference sequence).

This clone has just one count. The chain links TRBV30 to TRBJ2-5, with 10 bases aligning to TRBD2. Looked up from germline, CDR1 is GTSNPN and CDR2 is SVGIG (reference sequence). The trim removed 2 bases at V and 4 bases at J, leaving 13 bases unmatched. The length of the CDR3 is 17 residues. CDR3 amino acids: CAWSPLGKRGGLETQYF. The CDR3 DNA sequence: TGTGCCTGGAGTCCCCTCGGGAAGCGGGGGGGCCTAGAGACCCAGTACTTC.

Here the CDR3 DNA reads TGCGCCAGCAGCTTGGGAAGGGGGATAGATACGCAGTATTTT. It encodes CASSLGRGIDTQYF. The V and J genes are TRBV5-1 and TRBJ2-3; D is possibly TRBD1 (6 bases). Per germline, CDR1 SGHRS and CDR2 YFSETQ. This CDR3 comprises 14 residues. V was clipped by 0 bases and J by 5 bases, with 10 bases between them.

The gene calls are TRBV5-1 and TRBJ2-3; 8 nucleotides agree with TRBD1. V gave up 0 bases and J gave up 4 bases; unmatched junction bases: 7. This CDR3 comprises 16 residues. Germline loops: CDR1 SGHRS, CDR2 YFSETQ. The CDR3 region has the DNA TGCGCCAGCAGCTTGGATCGGCAGGGGGCCCCAGATACGCAGTATTTT. Translating it yields CASSLDRQGAPDTQYF.

This clone showed up just once. V and J are TRBV15 and TRBJ1-4, with a weak D call TRBD1 (5 bases). With 2 bases removed from V and 7 bases from J, the gap between germline ends came to 14 bases. CDR3 length equals 15 residues. The germline CDR1 and CDR2 sequences are LNHNV and YYDKDF (reference sequence). CDR3 coding DNA: TGTGCCACCAGCAGACAGGGAGGCGTCGGTGAAAAACTGTTTTTT. Residues: CATSRQGGVGEKLFF.

The CDR3, as DNA: TGTGCCAGCAGTTTGACAGTCACAGATACGCAGTATTTT. Encoded protein: CASSLTVTDTQYF. This sequence joins TRBV6-5 and TRBJ2-3; a weak D match, TRBD1 (5 bases). Trimming pared 4 bases from V and 2 bases from J, leaving 7 bases between. CDR1 MNHEY and CDR2 SVGAGI come from the germline V gene. CDR3 length: 13 amino acids.

The chain recombines TRBV11-2 with TRBJ2-1; 10 nucleotides line up with TRBD2. Germline V lookup: CDR1 SGHAT, CDR2 FQNNGV. Trimming cost V 0 bases and J 7 bases; bases outside gene matches: 6. The CDR3 contains 16 residues. CDR3 residues: CASSLELAGSWNEQFF. The CDR3 nucleotides read TGTGCCAGCAGCTTAGAACTAGCGGGGAGTTGGAATGAGCAGTTCTTC.

The J gene is TRBJ1-1, the V gene TRBV5-1, with D possibly matching TRBD1 (5 bases). The CDR3 covers 15 residues. CDR1 and CDR2 (germline): SGHRS, YFSETQ. V was trimmed by 4 bases and J by 2 bases, leaving 15 bases between them. As DNA, the CDR3 is TGCGCCAGCAGCAGCTCAGGGAGGGGTAACACTGAAGCTTTCTTT. Its protein is CASSSSGRGNTEAFF.

The chain employs TRBV23-1 and TRBJ2-1; TRBD1 matches 10 bases. TRBV23-1 is an ORF, with its function uncertain. V shed 3 bases and J 5 bases; nucleotides not matched to a gene: 7. The CDR3 length is 16 residues. The CDR3 protein is CASSHFDRGRDNEQFF. Written as DNA, the CDR3 is TGCGCCAGCAGTCACTTCGACAGGGGGCGCGACAATGAGCAGTTCTTC.

V usage is TRBV18 and J usage is TRBJ1-2, with 7 bases that match TRBD1. This CDR3 has 15 residues. Germline CDR1 reads KGHSH; CDR2 reads LQKENI. J gave up 4 bases and V 3 bases, and 8 bases lay outside the gene matches. CDR3: CASSPTGARSYGYTF. For the CDR3, the DNA is TGTGCCAGCTCACCTACAGGGGCCCGGAGCTATGGCTACACCTTC.

The chain has TRBV9 and TRBJ1-4; unclear D gene. Trimming took 0 bases from V and 4 from J, leaving 7 bases between them. CDR1 is SGDLS, CDR2 YYNGEE, per germline. CDR3 length: 14 residues. The chain's CDR3 is CASSVGNFNEKLFF. The CDR3 bases are TGTGCCAGCAGCGTAGGAAACTTTAATGAAAAACTGTTTTTT.

V usage is TRBV4-2 and J usage is TRBJ2-5, with 10 positions matching TRBD2. There are 18 residues in the CDR3. Germline CDR1 is LGHNA and CDR2 is YNFKEQ. Trimming removed 1 base from V and 7 bases from J; junction bases left unmatched: 15. The CDR3 loop is CASSQGPGTSDGEGTQYF. In DNA, the CDR3 is TGTGCCAGCAGCCAAGGGCCCGGGACTAGCGACGGCGAGGGGACCCAGTACTTC.

The chain employs TRBV10-3 and TRBJ2-7; TRBD2 aligns across 11 bases. The CDR3 length is 14 residues. Germline V lookup: CDR1 ENHRY, CDR2 SYGVKD. V lost 10 bases to trimming and J lost 0 bases; unmatched junction nucleotides: 5. This chain's CDR3 is CATSSGGISYEQYV. The CDR3 nucleotides read TGTGCCACCTCTAGCGGGGGGATCTCCTACGAGCAGTACGTC.

The chain carries TRBV20-1 and TRBJ2-2, with 7 bases fitting TRBD1. This CDR3 is built from 15 residues. Germline CDR1 is DFQATT and CDR2 is SNEGSKA (reference sequence). V trimming: 3 bases; J trimming: 7 bases; junction bases outside the gene matches: 11. CDR3 amino acids: CSASRPGGANGELFF. The DNA of the CDR3 is TGCAGTGCTAGTCGGCCAGGGGGAGCGAACGGGGAGCTGTTTTTT.